Shown below are 15 T cell receptor beta chains from a single sample sequenced in a study of beta chain features in type 1 diabetes. Study-level findings and limits: Researchers report that Type 1 diabetes patients had moderately but significantly shorter TCRB CDR3s across all four CD4+ subsets.

These receptors have no known antigen. Sequenced material consisted of expressed TCRB transcripts (all of the isolated RNA was reverse transcribed). Sequencing used immunoSEQ multiplex PCR; TCRdb keeps in-frame clones, though not all of them. In the table there are around 120,000 clones, 15% to 20% of which are singletons. The sample comprised central memory CD4+ T cells from blood. These TCRs come from a young man with type 1 diabetes.

V gene TRBV20-1 combines with J gene TRBJ2-1; D is ambiguous. Germline V gene lookup returns CDR1 DFQATT and CDR2 SNEGSKA (reference sequence). With 2 bases removed from V and 10 bases from J, the gap between germline ends came to 6 bases. This CDR3 has 10 residues. The CDR3 protein is CSARKGEQFF. CDR3 sequence (DNA): TGCAGTGCTAGAAAAGGGGAGCAGTTCTTC.

This clone appeared many times. This chain uses TRBV2 with TRBJ2-3; D not resolved. The germline V gene encodes CDR1 SNHLY and CDR2 FYNNEI. The length of the CDR3 is 12 residues. Trimming pared 2 bases from V and 2 bases from J, leaving 2 bases between. CDR3 amino acids: CASSEFTDTQYF. The CDR3 DNA reads TGTGCCAGCAGTGAATTCACAGATACGCAGTATTTT.

This sequence joins TRBV7-9 and TRBJ1-5, with D perhaps matching TRBD1 (5 bases). V dropped 4 bases and J dropped 6 bases, with 19 bases sitting between them. Germline V gene sequence: CDR1 SEHNR, CDR2 FQNEAQ (reference sequence). The CDR3 totals 16 residues. Written as DNA, the CDR3 is TGTGCCAGCAGCTCCGCTGTGGGCAGGGTGGGTCAGCCCCAGCATTTT. Residues: CASSSAVGRVGQPQHF.

The chain is built from TRBV18 and TRBJ2-1; TRBD2 matches 12 bases. V was pared by 5 bases and J by 7 bases, with 0 bases of the junction left unmatched. CDR1 and CDR2 (germline): KGHSH, LQKENI. The CDR3 has 13 residues. The DNA for the CDR3 is TGTGCCAGCTCAGGGACTAGCGGGAATGAGCAGTTCTTC. Its protein is CASSGTSGNEQFF.

The chain carries TRBV5-4 and TRBJ2-5; 7 bases fit TRBD1. V lost 7 bases and J lost 4; bases outside the gene matches: 7. The CDR3 extends over 13 amino acids. Germline loops: CDR1 SGHNT, CDR2 YYREEE (reference sequence). In nucleotides, the CDR3 is TGTGCCAGCGCCCGACAGGGATCAGAGACCCAGTACTTC. It specifies CASARQGSETQYF.

This rearrangement joins TRBV7-9 to TRBJ2-4; 9 nucleotides line up with TRBD2. This CDR3 is built from 15 residues. Looked up from germline, CDR1 is SEHNR and CDR2 is FQNEAQ (reference sequence). The trim removed 1 base at V and 8 bases at J, leaving 6 bases unmatched. The CDR3 DNA follows: TGTGCCAGCAGCTTAGTGGGGACTAGCACAGACATTCAGTACTTC. Protein sequence: CASSLVGTSTDIQYF.

This clone was counted a few times. The chain carries TRBV4-2 and TRBJ2-1; TRBD2 matches at 10 bases. This CDR3 has 17 residues. Germline lookup yields CDR1 LGHNA and CDR2 YNFKEQ. With 0 bases clipped from V and 6 bases from J, the junction kept 8 bases outside the gene matches. CDR3 coding DNA: TGTGCCAGCAGCCAAGAATTAGCACTAGCGGGGAGCAATGAGCAGTTCTTC. Its protein product is CASSQELALAGSNEQFF.

The V call is TRBV9, the J call TRBJ2-4; perhaps TRBD2 as D (6 bases). The ends were cut back, 4 bases at V and 7 bases at J, with 24 bases in the middle. Germline-derived CDR1 and CDR2 are SGDLS and YYNGEE. The CDR3 has 17 residues. The CDR3 reads CASSTEPGVGGKNIQYF. The CDR3 nucleotides are TGTGCCAGCAGCACCGAACCGGGGGTAGGAGGGAAGAACATTCAGTACTTC.

V is TRBV7-2 and J is TRBJ2-5; 10 nucleotides line up with TRBD2. V trimming: 7 bases; J trimming: 3 bases; junction bases outside the gene matches: 8. The CDR3 runs 15 residues. CDR1 is SGHTA and CDR2 is FQGNSA in the germline V gene. CDR3 sequence: CASNYGLAEKETQYF. In DNA, the CDR3 is TGTGCCAGCAACTATGGACTAGCGGAAAAAGAGACCCAGTACTTC.

J is TRBJ2-5 and V is TRBV5-4; TRBD1 matches at 7 bases. V lost 4 bases, J lost 3 bases, and 3 bases stayed unmatched. There are 13 residues in the CDR3. Per the germline V gene, CDR1 is SGHNT and CDR2 is YYREEE (reference sequence). The CDR3 DNA is TGTGCCAGCAGCAGGGGGCCGGAAGAGACCCAGTACTTC. Amino acids: CASSRGPEETQYF.

This clone was picked up a small number of times. The chain employs TRBV29-1 and TRBJ2-5; D call uncertain. The CDR3 runs to 14 residues. CDR1 and CDR2 from the germline V gene are SQVTM and ANQGSEA. V dropped 3 bases and J dropped 5 bases, with 16 bases sitting between them. CDR3 DNA: TGCAGCGTTGATGATCTTGGGCTGTCGGAGACCCAGTACTTC. It is translated as CSVDDLGLSETQYF.

The CDR3 sequence: CASRSSGSRYNEQFF. The DNA for the CDR3 is TGTGCCAGCAGGTCTAGCGGCAGTCGGTACAATGAGCAGTTCTTC. The V call is TRBV2, the J call TRBJ2-1; 7 bases line up with TRBD2. Germline V gives CDR1 SNHLY, CDR2 FYNNEI. The CDR3 spans 15 residues. Trimming took 6 bases from V and 4 from J; bases not matched to a gene: 9. The full variable domain, completed using reference TRBV2 and TRBJ2-1, is EPEVTQTPSHQVTQMGQEVILRCVPISNHLYFYWYRQILGQKVEFLVSFYNNEISEKSEIFDDQFSVERPDGSNFTLKIRSTKLEDSAMYFCASRSSGSRYNEQFFGPGTRLTVL.

The genes are TRBV27 and TRBJ1-3, with D possibly TRBD1 on 5 matching bases. CDR3 length equals 13 residues. Trimming pared 6 bases from V and 4 bases from J, leaving 10 bases between. Germline CDR1 MNHEY, CDR2 SMNVEV (reference sequence). The CDR3 DNA reads TGTGCCAGCAGACAACCAGGGGGAAACACCATATATTTT. Translated: CASRQPGGNTIYF.

This clone was detected a few times. The chain combines TRBV5-6 with TRBJ1-5, with D perhaps TRBD1 (5 bases). Germline V lookup: CDR1 SGHDT, CDR2 YYEEEE. The V end was cut by 1 base, the J end by 4 bases, with 12 bases between. This CDR3 region has 15 residues. The CDR3 DNA is TGTGCCAGCAGCTTGATGGGGGAGGTAAATCAGCCCCAGCATTTT. Translation gives CASSLMGEVNQPQHF.

This chain links TRBV2 with TRBJ2-1; 12 bases are a match to TRBD1. Germline V gene sequence: CDR1 SNHLY, CDR2 FYNNEI. The J segment lost 5 bases and the V segment lost 7 bases, leaving 6 bases of the junction unmatched. There are 15 residues in the CDR3. The CDR3 DNA is TGTGCCAGCATTGAGGGACAGGGGGCAAACAATGAGCAGTTCTTC. Amino acid sequence: CASIEGQGANNEQFF.